This T cell receptor beta chain was identified in a study of immune evolution from preneoplasia to lung adenocarcinoma. Resections took place in Japan or China from about 2014 to 2018. Histologic diagnosis was independently verified by two lung pathologists. Germline trimming cut 4 bases from V and 11 bases from J; bases unmatched to any gene: 11. Germline CDR1 reads SGHDN; CDR2 reads FVKESK. This CDR3 contains 15 residues. The table came from immunoSEQ multiplex PCR; TCRdb's copy has only in-frame clones and leaves some out. Of about 5,000 clones in the sample, approximately 87% were seen once. The chain carries TRBV14 and TRBJ2-1; 10 nucleotides agree with TRBD2. The sequence came from a person between 65 and 79 years old with lung adenocarcinoma. Source material: FFPE adjacent normal lung tissue. The CDR3 DNA sequence: TGTGCCAGCAGCCCTTCGGCGGGACTAGCGCGAAAGCAGTTCTTC. Residues: CASSPSAGLARKQFF.